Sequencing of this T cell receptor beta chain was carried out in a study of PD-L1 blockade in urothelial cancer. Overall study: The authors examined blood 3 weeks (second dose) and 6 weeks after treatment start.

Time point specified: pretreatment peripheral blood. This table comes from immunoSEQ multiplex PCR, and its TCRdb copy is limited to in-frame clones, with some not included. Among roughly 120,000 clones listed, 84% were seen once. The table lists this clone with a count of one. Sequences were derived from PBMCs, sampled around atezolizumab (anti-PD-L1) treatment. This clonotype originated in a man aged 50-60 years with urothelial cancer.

The CDR3 nucleotides are TGTGCCAGCAGTTGGACAGTCGGCGAGGGAAACACCATATATTTT. Protein product: CASSWTVGEGNTIYF. The gene calls are TRBV9 and TRBJ1-3; a weak D match, TRBD1 (6 bases). V shed 5 bases and J shed 4 bases, with 16 bases lying between them. Germline V gene data show CDR1 as SGDLS and CDR2 as YYNGEE. This CDR3 spans 15 amino acids. Supplemented by reference TRBV9 and TRBJ1-3, the full variable domain reads DSGVTQTPKHLITATGQRVTLRCSPRSGDLSVYWYQQSLDQGLQFLIQYYNGEERAKGNILERFSAQQFPDLHSELNLSSLELGDSALYFCASSWTVGEGNTIYFGEGSWLTVV.